This is a list of T cell receptor beta chains from one sample in a study of T cells in Graves' hyperthyroidism and ophthalmopathy. TCRdb re-called the multiplex PCR reads with MiXCR, one entry per CDR3 protein. Of about 640,000 distinct CDR3 sequences in the sample, about a fifth were seen once. The sample was blood. The receptors derive from a man between 25 and 39 years old with Graves' ophthalmopathy. The CDR3 runs from the conserved cysteine through the conserved F or W. The D gene is left open where the match is weak. Part of the rows lack a size; the others show once, few, many or a class for expanded clones.

D gene: TRBD2
clone size: -
CDR3 length: 18
J gene: TRBJ2-7
V gene: TRBV28
CDR3 DNA: TGTGCCAGCAGTTTACCCGAAGCTAGCGGGAGGGTTGGGTACGAGCAGTACTTC
CDR3 protein: CASSLPEASGRVGYEQYF

D gene: -
clone size: many
CDR3 length: 12
J gene: TRBJ2-1
V gene: TRBV12-3/TRBV12-4
CDR3 DNA: TGTGCCAGCAGTTTGGTCATCAATGAGCAGTTCTTC
CDR3 protein: CASSLVINEQFF

D gene: -
clone size: few
CDR3 length: 16
J gene: TRBJ2-7
V gene: TRBV7-2
CDR3 DNA: TGTGCCAGCAGCCGTTCCACCACAATTAGCTCCTACGAGCAGTACTTC
CDR3 protein: CASSRSTTISSYEQYF

D gene: -
clone size: few
CDR3 length: 16
J gene: TRBJ2-5
V gene: TRBV4-1
CDR3 DNA: TGCGCCAGCAGCCAAGATCGTGGGATGGGAGGAGAGACCCAGTACTTC
CDR3 protein: CASSQDRGMGGETQYF

D gene: -
clone size: few
CDR3 length: 12
J gene: TRBJ2-1
V gene: TRBV20-1
CDR3 DNA: TGCAGTGCTAGCGAGAGGTCCGATGAGCAGTTCTTC
CDR3 protein: CSASERSDEQFF

D gene: -
clone size: -
CDR3 length: 17
J gene: TRBJ2-4
V gene: TRBV28
CDR3 DNA: TGTGCCAGCACCCCCTGGGGAGCAGATCAAGCCAAAAACATTCAGTACTTC
CDR3 protein: CASTPWGADQAKNIQYF

D gene: -
clone size: many
CDR3 length: 14
J gene: TRBJ1-5
V gene: TRBV18
CDR3 DNA: TGTGCCAGCTCACCCTCGACAGGCAATCAGCCCCAGCATTTT
CDR3 protein: CASSPSTGNQPQHF

D gene: TRBD1
clone size: few
CDR3 length: 16
J gene: TRBJ2-3
V gene: TRBV3-1
CDR3 DNA: TGTGCCAGCAGCCAATCCGACAGGGGGAGCACAGATACGCAGTATTTT
CDR3 protein: CASSQSDRGSTDTQYF

D gene: TRBD1
clone size: few
CDR3 length: 15
J gene: TRBJ2-7
V gene: TRBV15
CDR3 DNA: TGTGCCACCAGCAGAGATAGACAGGGGAGACACGAGCAGTACTTC
CDR3 protein: CATSRDRQGRHEQYF

D gene: TRBD1
clone size: many
CDR3 length: 14
J gene: TRBJ2-7
V gene: TRBV20-1
CDR3 DNA: TGCAGTGCTAGGGGGACAGGGGTGAGGGAGGAGCAGTACTTC
CDR3 protein: CSARGTGVREEQYF

D gene: -
clone size: many
CDR3 length: 15
J gene: TRBJ1-3
V gene: TRBV30
CDR3 DNA: TGTGCCTGGAGTGCCAGTCTCAGCTCTGGAAACACCATATATTTT
CDR3 protein: CAWSASLSSGNTIYF

D gene: -
clone size: -
CDR3 length: 10
J gene: TRBJ1-1
V gene: TRBV30
CDR3 DNA: TGTGCCTGGAGTGTTGGTGAAGCTTTCTTT
CDR3 protein: CAWSVGEAFF

D gene: TRBD2
clone size: few
CDR3 length: 16
J gene: TRBJ2-3
V gene: TRBV6-1
CDR3 DNA: TGTGCCGGCAGGCGTGGACTAGCGGGAGTTGCAGATACGCAGTATTTT
CDR3 protein: CAGRRGLAGVADTQYF

D gene: -
clone size: -
CDR3 length: 14
J gene: TRBJ2-2
V gene: TRBV5-1
CDR3 DNA: TGCGCCAGCAGTTTAACTAGCTACGCCGGGGAGCTGTTTTTT
CDR3 protein: CASSLTSYAGELFF

D gene: -
clone size: many
CDR3 length: 14
J gene: TRBJ1-1
V gene: TRBV27
CDR3 DNA: TGTGCCAGCAGTTCCTCTGAGGTAAACACTGAAGCTTTCTTT
CDR3 protein: CASSSSEVNTEAFF

D gene: TRBD2
clone size: many
CDR3 length: 15
J gene: TRBJ2-2
V gene: TRBV11-1
CDR3 DNA: TGTGCCAGCAGCTGGACTAGCGGGGGGACCGGGGAGCTGTTTTTT
CDR3 protein: CASSWTSGGTGELFF

D gene: -
clone size: many
CDR3 length: 14
J gene: TRBJ1-1
V gene: TRBV30
CDR3 DNA: TGTGCCTGGAGCGGAATGGTGGGGAACACTGAAGCTTTCTTT
CDR3 protein: CAWSGMVGNTEAFF

D gene: TRBD1
clone size: -
CDR3 length: 15
J gene: TRBJ2-7
V gene: TRBV7-3
CDR3 DNA: TGTGCCAGCAGCTTAAACCCCGGGACAGTAGGTGAGCAGTACTTC
CDR3 protein: CASSLNPGTVGEQYF

D gene: TRBD1
clone size: -
CDR3 length: 14
J gene: TRBJ1-6
V gene: TRBV11-2
CDR3 DNA: TGTGCCAGCAGCTTGTTCCAGGGGGGTTCACCCCTCCACTTT
CDR3 protein: CASSLFQGGSPLHF

D gene: TRBD2
clone size: few
CDR3 length: 18
J gene: TRBJ2-1
V gene: TRBV29-1
CDR3 DNA: TGCAGCGTCGAGGGACTAGCGGGAGGGCCGGGGACCTACAATGAGCAGTTCTTC
CDR3 protein: CSVEGLAGGPGTYNEQFF

D gene: TRBD1
clone size: once
CDR3 length: 15
J gene: TRBJ1-1
V gene: TRBV19
CDR3 DNA: TGTGCCAGTAGTACTGCCGGGACAGGGCCCACTGAAGCTTTCTTT
CDR3 protein: CASSTAGTGPTEAFF

D gene: -
clone size: -
CDR3 length: 15
J gene: TRBJ2-1
V gene: TRBV3-1
CDR3 DNA: TGTGCCAGCAGCCAGGGGCGGTCAAACTACAATGAGCAGTTCTTC
CDR3 protein: CASSQGRSNYNEQFF

D gene: TRBD1
clone size: many
CDR3 length: 18
J gene: TRBJ2-6
V gene: TRBV28
CDR3 DNA: TGTGCCAGCAGTCCGGCGGGGACAGGGGTCTCTGGGGCCAACGTCCTGACTTTC
CDR3 protein: CASSPAGTGVSGANVLTF

D gene: TRBD1
clone size: many
CDR3 length: 14
J gene: TRBJ2-7
V gene: TRBV29-1
CDR3 DNA: TGCAGCGTTGAAGAAGGTGACAGGGGGCTTGAGCAGTACTTC
CDR3 protein: CSVEEGDRGLEQYF

D gene: -
clone size: many
CDR3 length: 13
J gene: TRBJ1-6
V gene: TRBV7-2
CDR3 DNA: TGTGCCAGCAGCTGGGACGCGGCGTATCCCCTCCACTTT
CDR3 protein: CASSWDAAYPLHF

D gene: -
clone size: few
CDR3 length: 16
J gene: TRBJ2-3
V gene: TRBV7-9
CDR3 DNA: TGTGCCAGCAGCTTAGCCGTCCGGAGTACCACAGATACGCAGTATTTT
CDR3 protein: CASSLAVRSTTDTQYF

D gene: TRBD1
clone size: few
CDR3 length: 15
J gene: TRBJ2-7
V gene: TRBV11-2
CDR3 DNA: TGTGCCAGCAGTTCGGAGGGACAGGCCTTTTACGAGCAGTACTTC
CDR3 protein: CASSSEGQAFYEQYF

D gene: TRBD1
clone size: -
CDR3 length: 15
J gene: TRBJ2-7
V gene: TRBV27
CDR3 DNA: TGTGCCAGCAGTTTAACGGACAGGGGGGTCTACGAGCAGTACTTC
CDR3 protein: CASSLTDRGVYEQYF